This entry describes one T cell receptor beta chain. The data were obtained in a study of blood T cell repertoires in COVID-19. Germline V CDR1 and CDR2: MDHEN, SYDVKM. CDR3 length: 17 amino acids. The ends lost 5 bases at V and 0 bases at J; junction bases unmatched: 7. In the source study's methods: By means of reference gene primer amplification, nucleated cell counts were estimated. Generated by immunoSEQ multiplex PCR, the TCRdb table keeps only in-frame clones and is missing some. From that table come the V and J calls and clone size; the DNA was used to work out D and trimming. The table has 100,000 or so clones, 85% seen once; the top ten hold about an eighth.

The origin of this receptor is a man between 50 and 59 years old with active or convalescent COVID-19. The chain uses TRBV28 and TRBJ2-1; TRBD2 matches at 10 bases. The specimen sequenced was peripheral blood. This chain's CDR3 is CASSPGTSVSSYNEQFF. CDR3 nucleotides: TGTGCCAGCAGTCCGGGGACTAGCGTGAGCTCCTACAATGAGCAGTTCTTC. The full variable domain, with the rest looked up from reference TRBV28 and TRBJ2-1, is DVKVTQSSRYLVKRTGEKVFLECVQDMDHENMFWYRQDPGLGLRLIYFSYDVKMKEKGDIPEGYSVSREKKERFSLILESASTNQTSMYLCASSPGTSVSSYNEQFFGPGTRLTVL.